This passage covers 6 T cell receptor beta chains from one sample sequenced in a study of PD-L1 blockade in urothelial cancer. Only in-frame clones appear in the TCRdb table, and some are missing; sequencing was by immunoSEQ multiplex PCR. Of some 77,000 clones listed, roughly 90% are singletons. Specimen: PBMCs, collected around atezolizumab (anti-PD-L1) treatment. The receptors here all came from a woman in her seventies with urothelial cancer.

This clone appeared once. V usage is TRBV7-9 and J usage is TRBJ2-1; the match to TRBD2 covers 10 bases. The CDR3 totals 16 residues. Germline loops: CDR1 SEHNR, CDR2 FQNEAQ (reference sequence). The V and J ends lost 8 bases and 8 bases, in that order; junction bases with no gene match: 15. The chain's CDR3 is CASSDPVTSGFDEQFF. Here the CDR3 DNA reads TGTGCCAGCTCCGACCCTGTGACTAGCGGGTTCGATGAGCAGTTCTTC.

This clone was counted once. The chain links TRBV15 to TRBJ1-2; the match to TRBD1 covers 9 bases. V lost 0 bases and J lost 3; bases outside the gene matches: 11. Germline V lookup: CDR1 LNHNV, CDR2 YYDKDF (reference sequence). The CDR3 runs 18 residues. CDR3: CATSRDLTGGDDYYGYTF. The DNA of the CDR3 is TGTGCCACCAGCAGAGACCTGACAGGGGGGGATGACTACTATGGCTACACCTTC.

The chain carries TRBV2 and TRBJ1-2; 9 positions agree with TRBD1. Looked up from germline, CDR1 is SNHLY and CDR2 is FYNNEI. The CDR3 is 14 residues long. V lost 10 bases to trimming and J lost 1 base; unmatched junction nucleotides: 7. The CDR3 loop is CAKETGGYNYGYTF. The CDR3 DNA reads as TGTGCCAAAGAGACAGGGGGATATAACTATGGCTACACCTTC.

V and J are TRBV11-2 and TRBJ1-2, with unresolved D. This CDR3 is 15 amino acids long. Per the germline V gene, CDR1 is SGHAT and CDR2 is FQNNGV. The V end was cut by 0 bases, the J end by 7 bases, with 15 bases between. The CDR3 region has the DNA TGTGCCAGCAGCTTAGATGGAGGTGTCCGGCGTGGCTACACCTTC. Its translation: CASSLDGGVRRGYTF.

V is TRBV19 and J is TRBJ2-1; a possible D gene is TRBD2 (7 bases). The CDR3 loop spans 17 amino acids. The V gene lost 11 bases and the J gene lost 4 bases, with 27 bases spanning the gap. The germline CDR1 and CDR2 sequences are LNHDA and SQIVND (reference sequence). The CDR3 sequence: CASRGGSSTWSYNEQFF. CDR3 in DNA: TGTGCCTCAAGGGGGGGAAGTTCGACCTGGTCTTACAATGAGCAGTTCTTC.

The chain is built from TRBV18 and TRBJ1-3, with 7 nucleotides matching TRBD1. This CDR3 region has 17 residues. J was trimmed by 5 bases and V by 3 bases; bases with no gene match: 13. The germline gives CDR1 KGHSH, CDR2 LQKENI. In nucleotides, the CDR3 is TGTGCCAGCTCACCGTCGCAGGGGGGTTTGAAAAGAAACACCATATATTTT. Its protein product is CASSPSQGGLKRNTIYF.